The entry below describes one TCR beta chain. Trimming took 4 bases from V and 5 from J, leaving 10 bases between them. Germline V gene sequence: CDR1 SGDLS, CDR2 YYNGEE. The CDR3 consists of 13 residues. The data derive from a study of blood T cell repertoires in COVID-19. Generated by immunoSEQ multiplex PCR, the TCRdb table keeps only in-frame clones and is missing some. In the table there are around 450,000 clones, 85% to 90% of which are singletons. Sequencing used peripheral blood. The V gene is TRBV9, the J gene TRBJ1-5; D possibly corresponds to TRBD1 (6 bases). The clonotype was recovered from a woman younger than 45 with acute or convalescent COVID-19. The CDR3 protein is CASSPGVDQPQHF. CDR3 bases: TGTGCCAGCAGCCCAGGGGTCGATCAGCCCCAGCATTTT.